The sequence of this T cell receptor beta chain was determined in a study of T cell responses to AZD1222 COVID-19 vaccine. Clones were read by immunoSEQ multiplex PCR, and TCRdb kept only the in-frame ones, dropping some. This sample has 140,000 to 150,000 clones, with 75% to 90% found just once. The source of this sequence is an adult in good health. Here the sequenced sample was peripheral blood, taken on day 0 of AZD1222 vaccination.

The CDR3 DNA reads TGTGCCAGCAGTCCGCGGACGGGGGGGGGAGGCACTGAAGCTTTCTTT. Translated, it gives CASSPRTGGGGTEAFF. The V gene is TRBV27, the J gene TRBJ1-1; D may be TRBD1 (5 bases). CDR1 is MNHEY and CDR2 is SMNVEV in the germline V gene (reference sequence). V lost 5 bases to trimming and J lost 4 bases, with 20 bases between them. This CDR3 comprises 16 residues.